This entry concerns a single TCR beta chain. These data originate in a study of blood T cell repertoires in COVID-19. Repertoires were generated with immunoSEQ multiplex PCR, while TCRdb's copy carries only in-frame clones and drops some. Of fewer than 250,000 clones listed, about 88% are singletons. This receptor was taken from a man aged 55 to 69 with acute or convalescent COVID-19. Sequenced sample: peripheral blood.

The CDR3 DNA reads TGTGCCAGCTCACCAAGACTAGCGGGGGGCCATCAAGAGACCCAGTACTTC. This gives the protein CASSPRLAGGHQETQYF. This chain connects TRBV18 to TRBJ2-5; 13 nucleotides align to TRBD2. Unmatched junction bases numbered 5, after V lost 2 bases and J lost 2 bases. In germline, CDR1 is KGHSH, CDR2 LQKENI. The CDR3 has 17 amino acids.